The sequence of this T cell receptor beta chain was determined in a study of blood T cell repertoires in COVID-19. On the study more broadly: Both acute and convalescent COVID-19 samples were obtained from the United States, Italy and Spain. PBMCs, B-cell-depleted T cells, or T cells were the source of the cDNA or gDNA that made up the material.

Per the original data handling: Researchers report that nucleated cell counts were estimated from reference gene primer amplification. Only in-frame clones appear in the TCRdb table, and some are missing; sequencing was by immunoSEQ multiplex PCR. V and J calls and clone size are as listed in that table; D and trimming were resolved from the DNA. This table holds about 200,000 clones, 86% found once. Specimen: peripheral blood. This sequence originates from a man aged 45 to 65 with acute or convalescent COVID-19.

The CDR3 loop reads CASSPTVPNTEAFF. The CDR3 DNA sequence: TGTGCCAGCTCCCCGACAGTGCCGAACACTGAAGCTTTCTTT. V gene TRBV18 combines with J gene TRBJ1-1; D might be TRBD1 (5 bases). Per germline, CDR1 KGHSH and CDR2 LQKENI. V gave up 6 bases and J gave up 1 base, with 12 bases separating them. This CDR3 is 14 amino acids long.